The clone carrying this T cell receptor (beta chain) counts as medium-sized (0.01 to 0.1%). The CDR3 runs to 11 residues. Germline V gives CDR1 SGHRS, CDR2 YFSETQ. Deletions cut 4 bases from V and 0 bases from J, with 1 base between. This entry belongs to a study of patients and donors after allogeneic stem cell transplantation. TCRdb fed the RT-PCR reads into MiXCR, producing one record per CDR3 protein. The table lists some 3,000 distinct CDR3 sequences, approximately 5.4% of them singletons, with about 16% in the top ten. This TCR derives from a human donor who was either an allogeneic HSCT recipient or a stem cell or donor lymphocyte infusion donor (not recorded which). It is not recorded whose cells these are; they may come from a transplant donor. The material sequenced was blood, either unsorted or a sorted T cell fraction (not recorded which). This chain joins TRBV5-1 and TRBJ2-5; no clear D gene. CDR3 nucleotides: TGCGCCAGCAGCGACCAAGAGACCCAGTACTTC. This translates into CASSDQETQYF.